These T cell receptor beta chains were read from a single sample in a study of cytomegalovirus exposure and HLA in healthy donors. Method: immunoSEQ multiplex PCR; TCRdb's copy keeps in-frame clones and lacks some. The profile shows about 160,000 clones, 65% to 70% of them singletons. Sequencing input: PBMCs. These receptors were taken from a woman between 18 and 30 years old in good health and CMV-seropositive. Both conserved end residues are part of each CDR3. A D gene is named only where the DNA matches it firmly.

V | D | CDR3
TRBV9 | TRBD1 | CASSTSGGTEAFF
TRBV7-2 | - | CASSLTGNEQFF
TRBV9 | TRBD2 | CASSVGGGTDQFF
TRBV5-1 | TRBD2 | CASSAGLANYNEQFF
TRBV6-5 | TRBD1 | CASSYSIGTGAGEQFF
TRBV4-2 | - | CASSPTDSNQPQHF
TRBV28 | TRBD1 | CASRALGTGIRPQHF
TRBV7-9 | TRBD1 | CASSLNGQGGEQYF
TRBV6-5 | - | CASSYSRQFGYTF
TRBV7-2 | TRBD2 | CASRTGLAGEGSDEQYF
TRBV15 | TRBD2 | CATSRRAPSGRAYNEQFF
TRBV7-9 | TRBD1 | CASSTGQYGYTF
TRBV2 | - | CASTLENPYSNQPQHF
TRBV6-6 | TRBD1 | CASRKGQEAGNTIYF
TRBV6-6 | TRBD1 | CASSLDRGLGYTF
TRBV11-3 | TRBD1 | CASSRGLGTEAFF
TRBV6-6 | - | CASSYSSQSGNTIYF
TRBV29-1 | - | CSVKPSGYEQYF
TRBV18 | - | CASSPSFLAEAFF
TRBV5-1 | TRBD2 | CASSLLAGGPGEQFF
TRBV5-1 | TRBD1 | CASSLDQGTPRGEQFF
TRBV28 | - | CASSSGQFAGANVLTF
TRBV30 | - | CAWSTGLSRTGELFF
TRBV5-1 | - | CASAQDDNYGYTF
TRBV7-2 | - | CASTPSPGTGEQFF
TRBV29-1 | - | CSVVDRIYEQYF